This T cell receptor (beta chain) comes out of a study of response to subunit inactivated influenza vaccine. Each CDR3 protein gets one entry after TCRdb re-called the RT-PCR reads with MiXCR. The sample lists about 480,000 distinct CDR3 sequences, around 25% occurring once. V lost 0 bases, J lost 7 bases, and 6 bases stayed unmatched. The CDR3 is 16 amino acids. Germline CDR1 SGHTA, CDR2 FQGNSA. Here the sequenced sample was CD4+ T cells sorted from PBMCs, taken 4 to 6 days after vaccination. The chain combines TRBV7-2 with TRBJ2-1; 10 bases map to TRBD2. The TCR comes from a middle-aged man who received an inactivated influenza vaccine. As DNA, the CDR3 is TGTGCCAGCAGCTTAGCAGCGGGGGGGCATTTTAATGAGCAGTTCTTC. Its translation is CASSLAAGGHFNEQFF.